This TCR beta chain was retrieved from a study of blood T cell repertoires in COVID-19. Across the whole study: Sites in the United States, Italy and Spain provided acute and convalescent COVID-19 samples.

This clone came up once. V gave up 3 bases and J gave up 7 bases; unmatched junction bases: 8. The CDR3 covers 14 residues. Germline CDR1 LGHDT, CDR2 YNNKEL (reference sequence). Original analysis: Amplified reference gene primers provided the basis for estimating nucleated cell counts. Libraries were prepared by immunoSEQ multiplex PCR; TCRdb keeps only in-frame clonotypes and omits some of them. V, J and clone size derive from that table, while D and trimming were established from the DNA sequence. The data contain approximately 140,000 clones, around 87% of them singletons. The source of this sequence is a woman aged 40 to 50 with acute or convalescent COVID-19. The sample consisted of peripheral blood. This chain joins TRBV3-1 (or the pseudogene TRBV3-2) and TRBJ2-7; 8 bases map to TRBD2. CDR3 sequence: CASSHRTSLGEQYF. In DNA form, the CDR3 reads TGTGCCAGCAGCCATCGGACTAGCTTAGGGGAGCAGTACTTC.